This T cell receptor (beta chain) is drawn from a study of blood T cell repertoires in COVID-19. Trimming removed 4 bases at V and 6 bases at J, with 9 bases between. Per the germline V gene, CDR1 is LGHDT and CDR2 is YNNKEL (reference sequence). CDR3 length: 13 residues. Assay used: immunoSEQ multiplex PCR; TCRdb lists only in-frame clones, some missing. The sample has about 200,000 clones, around 90% seen once. The count of this clone is one. Sequenced: peripheral blood. The receptor was derived from a man in his fifties with acute or convalescent COVID-19. V gene TRBV3-1 (or the pseudogene TRBV3-2) combines with J gene TRBJ2-2; D is undetermined. The CDR3 nucleotides are TGTGCCAGCAGCCGCAGTATCGCCGGGGAGCTGTTTTTT. The encoded protein is CASSRSIAGELFF.